This T cell receptor (beta chain) appears in the sequencing data of a study of T-cell reconstitution after alpha-beta-depleted transplantation in children. This clonotype appeared many times. TCRbeta library preparation incorporated unique molecular identifiers. Each CDR3 protein gets one entry after TCRdb re-called the PCR reads with MiXCR. The sample lists 190,000 or so distinct CDR3 sequences, around 7% occurring once. The TCR originated in a human donor who donated a stem cell graft to a child with Wiskott-Aldrich syndrome. The specimen was PBMCs from the stem cell graft donor, collected from the stem cell graft.

CDR3: CASSLVVDRGHEQYF. As DNA, the CDR3 is TGCGCCAGCAGCTTAGTCGTCGACAGGGGCCACGAGCAGTACTTC. The chain recombines TRBV5-1 with TRBJ2-7, with 8 positions matching TRBD1. The CDR3 loop spans 15 amino acids. V gave up 2 bases and J gave up 5 bases; unmatched junction bases: 9. Germline values: CDR1 SGHRS, CDR2 YFSETQ.